This record concerns one T cell receptor beta chain sequence. The CDR3 consists of 15 residues. Germline V gene data show CDR1 as MGHRA and CDR2 as YSYEKL. With V trimmed by 4 bases and J by 0 bases, 4 bases remained unmatched. The data were taken from a study of OX40 agonist ivuxolimab in advanced cancers. This table comes from immunoSEQ multiplex PCR, and its TCRdb copy is limited to in-frame clones, with some not included. The table records tens of thousands of clones, roughly 90% of them present only once. The chain couples TRBV4-1 to TRBJ1-1; 8 bases map to TRBD1. Sequenced here: CD4+ or CD8+ T cells sorted from blood, sampled in a trial of the OX40 agonist ivuxolimab. The sequence came from an adult with an advanced solid tumor such as melanoma, head and neck, liver or kidney cancer. CDR3 amino acids: CASSLRTGMNTEAFF. CDR3 nucleotide sequence: TGCGCCAGCAGCCTCCGGACAGGGATGAACACTGAAGCTTTCTTT.